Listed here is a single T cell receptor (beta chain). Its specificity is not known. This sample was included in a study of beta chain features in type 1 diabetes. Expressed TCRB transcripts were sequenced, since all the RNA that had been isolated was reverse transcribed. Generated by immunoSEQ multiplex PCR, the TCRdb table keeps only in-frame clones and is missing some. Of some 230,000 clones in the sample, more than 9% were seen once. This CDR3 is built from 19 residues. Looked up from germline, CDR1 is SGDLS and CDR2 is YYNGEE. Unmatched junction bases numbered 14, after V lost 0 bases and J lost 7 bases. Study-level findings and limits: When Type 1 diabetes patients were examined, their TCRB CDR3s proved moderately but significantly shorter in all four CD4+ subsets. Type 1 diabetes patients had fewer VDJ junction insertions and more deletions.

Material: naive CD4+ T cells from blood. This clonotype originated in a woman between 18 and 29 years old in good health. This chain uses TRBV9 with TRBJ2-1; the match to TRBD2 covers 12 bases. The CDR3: CASSVATGLLAGGGNEQFF. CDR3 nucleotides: TGTGCCAGCAGCGTAGCTACCGGGTTACTAGCGGGAGGAGGGAATGAGCAGTTCTTC.